Listed below are T cell receptor beta chains from one sample, sequenced in a study of control samples from healthy donors and cancer patients. The data were produced by immunoSEQ multiplex PCR, yet TCRdb's version contains in-frame clones alone and is incomplete. The top ten hold more than 1.5% of the sample, which has about 98,000 clones, roughly four fifths seen once. The sequencing sample was made of blood. The receptors were gathered from a man aged 60 to 69 in good health. CDR3s leave out the opening cysteine and the closing phenylalanine or tryptophan. The D gene is left open where the match is weak.

v_call: TRBV2; j_call: TRBJ1-2; d_call: -; cdr3_aa: ASLRVRGGGYT
v_call: TRBV7-8; j_call: TRBJ1-4; d_call: -; cdr3_aa: ASSLVQAATNEKLF
v_call: TRBV30; j_call: TRBJ1-1; d_call: -; cdr3_aa: AWSVGYTEAF
v_call: TRBV6-5; j_call: TRBJ1-2; d_call: TRBD1; cdr3_aa: ASSPLTGRNGYT
v_call: TRBV27; j_call: TRBJ2-6; d_call: TRBD1; cdr3_aa: ASSPQGVRANVLT
v_call: TRBV5-5; j_call: TRBJ1-2; d_call: TRBD1; cdr3_aa: ASSWTGTKAGYT
v_call: TRBV27; j_call: TRBJ2-7; d_call: -; cdr3_aa: ASSLRGGRAYEQY
v_call: TRBV7-9; j_call: TRBJ1-2; d_call: -; cdr3_aa: ASSLAGMTAGNGYT
v_call: TRBV14; j_call: TRBJ1-2; d_call: -; cdr3_aa: ASSQVPYGYT
v_call: TRBV2; j_call: TRBJ1-3; d_call: -; cdr3_aa: ASSFGTRNTIY
v_call: TRBV19; j_call: TRBJ2-7; d_call: -; cdr3_aa: ASSMGRVAYEQY
v_call: TRBV6-1; j_call: TRBJ2-7; d_call: TRBD2; cdr3_aa: ASSEASAGGSYEQY
v_call: TRBV28; j_call: TRBJ1-1; d_call: -; cdr3_aa: ASSLPGREGTEAF
v_call: TRBV30; j_call: TRBJ2-2; d_call: -; cdr3_aa: AWSVGAGELF
v_call: TRBV28; j_call: TRBJ2-1; d_call: -; cdr3_aa: ASSLLSAYNEQF
v_call: TRBV6-5; j_call: TRBJ2-7; d_call: -; cdr3_aa: ASRMDRSTYEQY
v_call: TRBV23-1; j_call: TRBJ2-4; d_call: TRBD1; cdr3_aa: ASSHFGTGGSPGRAKNIQY
v_call: TRBV27; j_call: TRBJ2-7; d_call: -; cdr3_aa: ASRYRDNAYEQY
v_call: TRBV4-1; j_call: TRBJ2-7; d_call: TRBD2; cdr3_aa: ASSQALLAGGREQY
v_call: TRBV10-3; j_call: TRBJ2-7; d_call: TRBD2; cdr3_aa: AISEEGGRINYEQY
v_call: TRBV18; j_call: TRBJ2-7; d_call: -; cdr3_aa: ASSEQRGYEQY
v_call: TRBV11-3; j_call: TRBJ2-1; d_call: -; cdr3_aa: ASSLDREEQF
v_call: TRBV2; j_call: TRBJ2-1; d_call: -; cdr3_aa: ASSGQHNEQF
v_call: TRBV28; j_call: TRBJ2-2; d_call: -; cdr3_aa: ASSTTGTTGELF
v_call: TRBV6-5; j_call: TRBJ2-7; d_call: -; cdr3_aa: ASSYGWGPSYEQY
v_call: TRBV4-1; j_call: TRBJ1-1; d_call: TRBD1; cdr3_aa: ASSQRQGDTEAF
v_call: TRBV6-6; j_call: TRBJ1-1; d_call: -; cdr3_aa: ASRSKGMNTEAF
v_call: TRBV5-1; j_call: TRBJ2-2; d_call: -; cdr3_aa: ASSPGANTGELF
v_call: TRBV7-3; j_call: TRBJ2-3; d_call: -; cdr3_aa: ASSLSLGTDTQY